Given below is one TCR beta chain in context. Its target is not known. This CDR3 has 13 amino acids. Per germline, CDR1 SGHDT and CDR2 YYEEEE. V was cut by 4 bases and J by 6 bases, with 10 bases left in between. The data were taken from a study of T-cell memory formation after mild COVID-19. Study-level results: Researchers report contracting CD4+ clones mostly in CM and EM, with CD8+ clones in EMRA. Some responding clones appeared in pre-infection memory, suggesting cross-reactive memory joined.

5'RACE primed from the constant segment yielded TCR alpha and TCR beta cDNA libraries bearing sample barcodes and UMIs. TCRdb re-derived calls from the 5' RACE reads in MiXCR, one entry per CDR3 protein. The sample holds 270,000 or so distinct CDR3 sequences, around 17% seen once. The sequenced sample consisted of PBMCs or a T cell subset sorted from them (not recorded which). This clonotype was obtained from a man aged 18 to 29 who had mild COVID-19 (a few samples of this study predate the infection). Cell type and time point are not known. The chain employs TRBV5-6 and TRBJ2-2; D is unresolved. The chain's CDR3 is CASSTVESGELFF. The CDR3 DNA reads TGTGCCAGCAGCACCGTCGAGTCCGGGGAGCTGTTTTTT.